This TCR beta chain was captured by sequencing in a study of shared clonotypes between healthy human individuals (dated by TCRdb to about 2020). In the study overall: The cohort comprised a couple of women and three men aged 18 to 49 years. Per donor, three plates each were used for CD4 naive and CD4 memory, two for CD8 naive, and one for CD8 memory. To estimate repertoire size and how much clonotype sharing occurs between individuals, the study deeply sequenced the blood TCR repertoires of about five healthy adults. Different laboratories and diverse techniques were used to prepare libraries and sequence TCR repertoires, to increase sequencing depth and limit assay-specific biases. Leukapheresis yielded between about 0.85 and 9 billion PBMCs per donor. General study outcomes and caveats: Only blood was sampled, and tissue TCR repertoires likely differ from those in blood. Higher generation probabilities were observed for clonotypes shared by all four sorted-subset donors than for non-shared clonotypes. About 5% of naive CD4, 3% to 4% of naive CD8, about 2.5% of memory CD4, and approximately 0.4% of memory CD8 clonotypes were shared across a few donors. Based on pairwise subsampling, the degree of clonotype sharing among donors was expected to be affected by sequencing depth. Because the study included only a small number of donors, the genetic and exposure-history diversity represented was limited. Naive subsets generally had larger estimated clonotype richness than memory subsets did. Incomplete sequencing was indicated by rarefaction of sorted-subset datasets, despite the large sequencing depth.

CD8 naive samples consisted of CD45RO-negative cells that were positively selected for CCR7, yielding a CD45RA+CCR7+ population without TemRA cells. Healthy HIV-negative adults with no recently reported acute infections or vaccinations were included as donors. Every donor was a Caucasian adult residing in Nashville, Tennessee, USA. After blood collection by leukapheresis, PBMCs were isolated using Ficoll-Histopaque density gradient centrifugation and then cryopreserved in the vapor phase of liquid nitrogen. Purity and quantity of every magnetically sorted T cell population were checked by analytical flow cytometry. From each sorted fraction, genomic DNA was isolated and quantified by UV absorbance on a Nanodrop 2000c. For this clone: The specificity of this receptor is unknown. The input lacks base qualities; no much larger clone sits a single base away.

TCR CDR3 regions were amplified from genomic DNA by multiplex PCR using the deep immunoSEQ assay. Genomic DNA extracted from each cell subset was distributed evenly over all wells of several immunoSEQ 96-well plates, and each plate served as one replicate. For sorted subsets, each replicate PCR was loaded with 200 to 250 ng genomic DNA, equivalent to some 27,000 T cell genomes. Purified libraries were quantified with a Qubit 3.0 fluorometer, sized on a Bioanalyzer 2100, and re-quantified with the KAPA Library Quantification kit. Each immunoSEQ 96-well plate was sequenced on its own single-read 150-cycle Illumina NextSeq 550 flow cell. The published analysis was carried out like this. Because the immunoSEQ output held only junctional sequences and lacked quality scores, the filtering could not match the filtering applied to full-length reads. To assign V/J genes and CDR3, sequences were annotated using PyIR, a Python wrapper for IgBLAST v1.9, with IMGT germline references. Reads were removed for weak V/J assignments (E-value above 1e-6), missing CDR3, stop codons, out-of-frame junctions, or ambiguous translated residues. V3J clonotypes were defined by identical inferred V gene, J gene, and CDR3 amino acid sequence. To compute the percentage overlap between repertoires, the number of shared unique clonotypes was divided by the size of the smaller repertoire. Richness of each repertoire was evaluated using RTK rarefaction, the Chao1 estimator, and Recon v2.1 estimates of unobserved clonotypes. For all TCRbeta clonotypes obtained by the gDNA method from a handful of donors, generation probabilities were computed with OLGA. TCRdb obtained this table from immuneACCESS and retained in-frame rearrangements with V and J assigned. These tables miss some clones; where compared with another copy, unresolved V genes account for less than half of the shortfall, and the remainder is unexplained. The DNA was the basis for D and trimming; V, J and clone size are from that table. The sample table lists about 590,000 clones, just under 97% of them with a count of one. The ten largest clones capture 0.095% to 0.12% of the sample.

V ends up 4 bases short and J 7 bases short, with an unmatched junction base count of 4. From the germline V gene, CDR1 is MGHRA and CDR2 is YSYEKL. Including the terminal cysteine and phenylalanine, the CDR3 comprises 14 residues. Left in the record is the CDR3 DNA by itself, 42 bases read in frame from the first base. Source material: naive CD8+ T cells sorted from blood. Taken with the paper, the label for cell subset or site translates to: CD45RA+CCR7+. Here the chain combines TRBV4-1 and TRBJ1-4; TRBD1 agrees with 9 junctional bases. The clonotype was recovered from a woman aged 25 to 45 in good health. CDR3 region: CASSPDRGAEKLFF. The DNA sequence is given as TGCGCCAGCAGCCCGGACAGGGGAGCTGAAAAACTGTTTTTT.